A selection of T cell receptor beta chains follows, all from one sample in a study of blood T cell repertoires in COVID-19. Measured with immunoSEQ multiplex PCR; TCRdb has only the in-frame clones, and not every one. The sample holds 250,000 to 400,000 clones, about nine tenths seen once. Sequencing was carried out using PBMCs or T cells enriched from blood (not recorded which). The receptor source for this set is a man in his sixties who had recovered from COVID-19. Both conserved end residues are part of each CDR3.

V	J	CDR3
TRBV30	TRBJ2-1	CAWSPGGERQQFF
TRBV27	TRBJ1-2	CASRDRTYGYTF
TRBV27	TRBJ2-7	CASKLGTGASYEQYF
TRBV2	TRBJ2-3	CASRPGQKRSTDTQYF
TRBV29-1	TRBJ2-1	CSALGQGGYEQFF
TRBV7-9	TRBJ2-7	CASSSTTSGSWHEQYF
TRBV9	TRBJ2-5	CASSPLGEKETQYF
TRBV10-2	TRBJ2-7	CASSTGTGRLYEQYF
TRBV18	TRBJ1-2	CASSPSGQAEGYTF
TRBV19	TRBJ1-4	CASLGGGAGKNEKLFF
TRBV30	TRBJ1-2	CAWSGGRGGHYGYTF
TRBV4-1	TRBJ1-5	CASSQKGQGNQPQHF
TRBV19	TRBJ2-1	CASSRNRDRGRNEQFF
TRBV11-3	TRBJ2-2	CASSPMGGSTGELFF
TRBV4-1	TRBJ2-7	CASSQGRLAGEQYF
TRBV13	TRBJ1-2	CASSLYAEIYGYTF
TRBV2	TRBJ2-7	CASSAGTGAYEQYF
TRBV7-9	TRBJ1-4	CASSVSSTNEKLFF
TRBV28	TRBJ1-2	CASSSGHGYTF
TRBV6-2/TRBV6-3	TRBJ2-7	CASSHMGAGNEQYF
TRBV6-5	TRBJ2-1	CASSYRAPGLEQFF
TRBV25-1	TRBJ1-2	CASSLGLNYGYTF